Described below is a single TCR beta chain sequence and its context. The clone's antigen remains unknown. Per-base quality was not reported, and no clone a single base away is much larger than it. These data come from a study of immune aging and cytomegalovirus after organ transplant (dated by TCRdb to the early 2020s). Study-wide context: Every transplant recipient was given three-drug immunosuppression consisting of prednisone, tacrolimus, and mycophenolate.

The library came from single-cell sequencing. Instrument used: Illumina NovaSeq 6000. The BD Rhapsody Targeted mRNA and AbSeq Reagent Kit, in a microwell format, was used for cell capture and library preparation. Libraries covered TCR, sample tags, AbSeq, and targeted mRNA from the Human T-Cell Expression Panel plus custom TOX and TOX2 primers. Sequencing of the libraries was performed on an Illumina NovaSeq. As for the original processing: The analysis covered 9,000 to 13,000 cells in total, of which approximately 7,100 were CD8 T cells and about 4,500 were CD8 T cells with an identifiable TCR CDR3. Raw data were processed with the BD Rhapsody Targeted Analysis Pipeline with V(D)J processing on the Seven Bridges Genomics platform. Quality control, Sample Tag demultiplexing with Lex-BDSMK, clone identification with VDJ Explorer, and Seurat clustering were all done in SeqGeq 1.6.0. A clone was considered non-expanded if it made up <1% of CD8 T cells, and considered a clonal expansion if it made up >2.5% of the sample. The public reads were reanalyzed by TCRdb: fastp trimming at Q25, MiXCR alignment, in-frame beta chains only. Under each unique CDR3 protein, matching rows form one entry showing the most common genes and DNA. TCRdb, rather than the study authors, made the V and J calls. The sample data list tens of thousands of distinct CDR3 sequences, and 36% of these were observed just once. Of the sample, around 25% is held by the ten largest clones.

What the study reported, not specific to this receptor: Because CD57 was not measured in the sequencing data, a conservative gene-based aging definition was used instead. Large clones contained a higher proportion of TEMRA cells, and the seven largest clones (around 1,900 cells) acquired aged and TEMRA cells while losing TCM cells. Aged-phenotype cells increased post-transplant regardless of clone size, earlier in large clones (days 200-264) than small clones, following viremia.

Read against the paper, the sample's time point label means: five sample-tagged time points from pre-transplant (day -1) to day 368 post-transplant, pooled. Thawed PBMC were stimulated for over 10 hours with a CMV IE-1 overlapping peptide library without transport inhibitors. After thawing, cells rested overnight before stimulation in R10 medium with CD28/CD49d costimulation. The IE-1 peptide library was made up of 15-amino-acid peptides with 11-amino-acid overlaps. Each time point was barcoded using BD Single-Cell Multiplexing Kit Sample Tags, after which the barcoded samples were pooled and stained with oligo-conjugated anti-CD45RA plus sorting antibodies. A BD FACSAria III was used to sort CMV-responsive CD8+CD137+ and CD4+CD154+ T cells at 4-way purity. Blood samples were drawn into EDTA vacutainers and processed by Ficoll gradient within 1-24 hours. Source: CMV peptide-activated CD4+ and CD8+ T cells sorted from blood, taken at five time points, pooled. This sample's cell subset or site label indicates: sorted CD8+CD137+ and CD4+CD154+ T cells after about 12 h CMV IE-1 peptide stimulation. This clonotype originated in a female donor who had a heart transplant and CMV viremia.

The CDR3 region reads CSATSGSTNSPLHF. In nucleotides, the sequence is TGCAGTGCTACCTCGGGCTCCACGAATTCACCCCTCCACTTT. The chain uses TRBV20-1 and TRBJ1-6; the D gene is not confidently resolved. The CDR3 has 14 amino acids, counting the end cysteine and phenylalanine. The DNA shown is the 42-base CDR3, in frame from base 1. CDR1 and CDR2, per the germline V gene (reference sequence), are DFQATT and SNEGSKA. The trim is 4 bases for V and 7 bases for J, with a gap of 14 bases between the germline ends.